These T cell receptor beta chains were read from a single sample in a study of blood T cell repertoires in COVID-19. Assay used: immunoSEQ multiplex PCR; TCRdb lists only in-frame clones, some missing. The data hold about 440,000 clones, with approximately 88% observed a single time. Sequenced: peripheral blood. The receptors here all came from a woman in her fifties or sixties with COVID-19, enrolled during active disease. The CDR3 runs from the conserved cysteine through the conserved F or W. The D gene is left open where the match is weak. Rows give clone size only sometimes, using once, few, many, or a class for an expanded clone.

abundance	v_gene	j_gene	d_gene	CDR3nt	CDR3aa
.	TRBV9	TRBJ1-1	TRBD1	TGTGCCAGCAGCGTAGACGGACAGGGGAACACTGAAGCTTTCTTT	CASSVDGQGNTEAFF
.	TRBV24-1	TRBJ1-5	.	TGTGCCACCAGTGATGAGTCTCAGCCCCAGCATTTT	CATSDESQPQHF
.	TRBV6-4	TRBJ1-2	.	TGTGCCAGCAGTGACCCGGGAGGCTATGGCTACACCTTC	CASSDPGGYGYTF
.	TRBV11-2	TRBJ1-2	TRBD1	TGTGCCAGCAGGATGAGTGGACAGGGGGCATACACCTTC	CASRMSGQGAYTF
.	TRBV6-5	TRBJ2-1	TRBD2	TGTGCCAGCAGTACCCGGCGGGGGGGCCGAAATGAGCAGTTCTTC	CASSTRRGGRNEQFF
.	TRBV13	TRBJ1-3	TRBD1	TGTGCCAGCAGCTTTTCTCAGGGGGCAAGTGGAAACACCATATATTTT	CASSFSQGASGNTIYF
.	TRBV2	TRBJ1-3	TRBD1	TGTGCCAGCAGTATTAGAACCGGGACAGGTGGAAACACCATATATTTT	CASSIRTGTGGNTIYF
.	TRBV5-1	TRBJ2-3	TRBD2	TGCGCCAGCAAAAAGAACGGGGGGAGCACAGATACGCAGTATTTT	CASKKNGGSTDTQYF
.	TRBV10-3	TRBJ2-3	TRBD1	TGTGCCATCAGTGATGTTACAGGGGTGCGCACAGATACGCAGTATTTT	CAISDVTGVRTDTQYF
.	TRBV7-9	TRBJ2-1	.	TGTGCCAGCAGCTTAGGGAGCTATGAGCAGTTCTTC	CASSLGSYEQFF
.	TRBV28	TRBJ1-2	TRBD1	TGTGCCAGCAGTTACGGACAGGGGGAAATCGGAGGCTACACCTTC	CASSYGQGEIGGYTF
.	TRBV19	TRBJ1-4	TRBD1	TGTGCCAGTAGTACCGGACAGGGAGGCGAAAAACTGTTTTTT	CASSTGQGGEKLFF
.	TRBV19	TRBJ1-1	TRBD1	TGTGCCAGTAGTATAAGACAGGGTAAGACTGAAGCTTTCTTT	CASSIRQGKTEAFF
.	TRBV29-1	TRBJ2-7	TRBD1	TGCAGCGTTGAGTCCGACAGGGCCACCGACGAGCAGTACTTC	CSVESDRATDEQYF
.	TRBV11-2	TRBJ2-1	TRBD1	TGTGCCAGCAGCTTGACAGGGGCAAACTTTAGGAGCTCCTACAATGAGCAGTTCTTC	CASSLTGANFRSSYNEQFF
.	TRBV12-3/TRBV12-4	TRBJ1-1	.	TGTGCCAGCAGCCCAACAGCGAACACTGAAGCTTTCTTT	CASSPTANTEAFF
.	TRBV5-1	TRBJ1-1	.	TGCGCCAGCAGCTTGGATCCTCGGGTCGCTGAAGCTTTCTTT	CASSLDPRVAEAFF
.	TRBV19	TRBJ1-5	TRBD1	TGTGCCAGTAGTGTCACCGGGACAGGGGGCCGGCAGCCCCAGCATTTT	CASSVTGTGGRQPQHF
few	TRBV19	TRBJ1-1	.	TGTGCCAGTAGTGCGGGGGCTACGAACACTGAAGCTTTCTTT	CASSAGATNTEAFF
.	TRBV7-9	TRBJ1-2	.	TGTGCCAGCAGCTTTCCAGGGTTCTATGGCTACACCTTC	CASSFPGFYGYTF
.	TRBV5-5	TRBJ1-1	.	TGTGCCAGCAGCGTTTTAGGGGGGGCTGAAGCTTTCTTT	CASSVLGGAEAFF
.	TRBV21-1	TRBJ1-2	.	TGTGCCAGCAGCAAATCCCCGGACAGTTCCCCTGGCTACACCTTC	CASSKSPDSSPGYTF
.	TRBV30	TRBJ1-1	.	TGTGCCTGGAGCGGGGTGGAAACTGAAGCTTTCTTT	CAWSGVETEAFF
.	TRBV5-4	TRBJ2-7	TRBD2	TGTGCCAGCAGCCCCCGGACTAGCTCCGAGCAGTACTTC	CASSPRTSSEQYF
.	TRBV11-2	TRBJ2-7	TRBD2	TGTGCCAGCAGATTGGCGGGGGGCCTCTCCTACGAGCAGTACTTC	CASRLAGGLSYEQYF
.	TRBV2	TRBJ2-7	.	TGTGCCTCAAAGGGGCCCTCCTACGAGCAGTACTTC	CASKGPSYEQYF
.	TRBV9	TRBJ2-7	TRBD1	TGTGCCAGCAGCGTACGGGACAGGGGCTACGAGCAGTACTTC	CASSVRDRGYEQYF
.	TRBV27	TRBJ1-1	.	TGTGCCAGCAGCCTCCTACAAACAGGGAGTAACACTGAAGCTTTCTTT	CASSLLQTGSNTEAFF
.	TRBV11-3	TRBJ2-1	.	TGTGCCAGCAGCTTACGGGGGGCCCCTGACAATGAGCAGTTCTTC	CASSLRGAPDNEQFF
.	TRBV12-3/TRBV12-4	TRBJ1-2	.	TGTGCCAGCAGTCCAACATCCGGGGGCTACACCTTC	CASSPTSGGYTF
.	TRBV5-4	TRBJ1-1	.	TGTGCCAGCAAGGGAGGGCAGTTGAACACTGAAGCTTTCTTT	CASKGGQLNTEAFF
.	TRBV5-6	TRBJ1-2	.	TGTGCCAGCAGCTTTGAGGGAACCTCCTATGGCTACACCTTC	CASSFEGTSYGYTF
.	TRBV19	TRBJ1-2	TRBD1	TGTGCCAGTAGTATTCAGGGGGACTATGGCTACACCTTC	CASSIQGDYGYTF
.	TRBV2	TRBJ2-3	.	TGTGCCAGCAGTGGGCCAGATACGCAGTATTTT	CASSGPDTQYF
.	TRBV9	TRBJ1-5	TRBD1	TGTGCCAGCAGCGCCCACGGACAGGGCGACGTTGAGCCCCAGCATTTT	CASSAHGQGDVEPQHF
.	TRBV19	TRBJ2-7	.	TGTGCCAGTCTAGGCGAGCAGTACTTC	CASLGEQYF
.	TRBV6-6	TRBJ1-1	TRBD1	TGTGCCAGCAGTCAGGGACAGGGGGCTGAAGCTTTCTTT	CASSQGQGAEAFF
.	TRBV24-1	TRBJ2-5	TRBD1	TGTGCCACCAGTGACTCCGACAGGGGGCGAGAGACCCAGTACTTC	CATSDSDRGRETQYF
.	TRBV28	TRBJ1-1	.	TGTGCCAGCAGTGTGATTCAGGGGAGGGGGGCTGAAGCTTTCTTT	CASSVIQGRGAEAFF
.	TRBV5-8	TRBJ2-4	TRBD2	TGTGCCAGCAGCTTCGGCGGCGGGGGGAAAAACATTCAGTACTTC	CASSFGGGGKNIQYF
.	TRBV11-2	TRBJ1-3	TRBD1	TGTGCCAGCAGCTATACAGGGGCTGGAAACACCATATATTTT	CASSYTGAGNTIYF
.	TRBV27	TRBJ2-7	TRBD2	TGTGCCAGCAAGGGGCGGGGGAACTCCTACGAGCAGTACTTC	CASKGRGNSYEQYF
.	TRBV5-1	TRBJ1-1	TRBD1	TGCGCCAGCAGCTCCTCCCCAGGGGGCTCGGGCACTGAAGCTTTCTTT	CASSSSPGGSGTEAFF
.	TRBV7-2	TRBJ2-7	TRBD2	TGTGCCAGCAACCAGCCGGCGGGGGGAGGCGAGCAGTACTTC	CASNQPAGGGEQYF
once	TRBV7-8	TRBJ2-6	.	TGTGCCAGCAGCCTTCAGTTGTTGGGGGCCAACGTCCTGACTTTC	CASSLQLLGANVLTF
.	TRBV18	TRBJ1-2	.	TGTGCCAGCTCGATGACAGAAACCAAGACCGGCTACACCTTC	CASSMTETKTGYTF
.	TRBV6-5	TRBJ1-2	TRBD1	TGTGCCAGCAGTAGAGACAGGGGGCTAGCCTATGGCTACACCTTC	CASSRDRGLAYGYTF
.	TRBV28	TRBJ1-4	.	TGTGCCAGCAGTTTCTTGGACACGGCTAATGAAAAACTGTTTTTT	CASSFLDTANEKLFF
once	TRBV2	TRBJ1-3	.	TGTGCCAGCAGTGAAGGGCCTTCGGGGTATGGAAACACCATATATTTT	CASSEGPSGYGNTIYF
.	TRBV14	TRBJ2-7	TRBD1	TGTGCCAGCAGCCCTTTTAGAGGACAGGGGCCCCATTTC	CASSPFRGQGPHF
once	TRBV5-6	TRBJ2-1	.	TGTGCCAGCAGCCTCGGTGGGAGGAATGAGCAGTTCTTC	CASSLGGRNEQFF
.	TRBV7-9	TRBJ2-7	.	TGTGCCAGCAGCGAACTACAGGGAGGGGCCCCCTACGAGCAGTACTTC	CASSELQGGAPYEQYF
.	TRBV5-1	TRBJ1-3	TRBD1	TGCGCCAGCAGCTTGGGGGACAGACTAAACACCATATATTTT	CASSLGDRLNTIYF
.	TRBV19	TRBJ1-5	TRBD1	TGTGCCAGTAGTAAGGGACAGGGCAATCAGCCCCAGCATTTT	CASSKGQGNQPQHF
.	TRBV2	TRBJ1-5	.	TGTGCCAGCCGCGGTCCTTATAGCAATCAGCCCCAGCATTTT	CASRGPYSNQPQHF
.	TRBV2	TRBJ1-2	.	TGTGCCAGCCATCCAGGCAGGTCGTATGGCTACACCTTC	CASHPGRSYGYTF
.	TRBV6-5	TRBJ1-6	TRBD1	TGTGCCAGCAGATTAGGGACAGGCGGCAATTCACCCCTCCACTTT	CASRLGTGGNSPLHF
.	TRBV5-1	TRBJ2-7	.	TGCGCCAGCAGCACGACAGGTAGCTCCTACGAGCAGTACTTC	CASSTTGSSYEQYF
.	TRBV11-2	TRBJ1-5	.	TGTGCCAGCAGCTTTAGTGTCAATCAGCCCCAGCATTTT	CASSFSVNQPQHF